This T cell receptor beta chain appears in the sequencing data of a study of cytomegalovirus exposure and HLA in healthy donors. Findings of the study overall: Diagnosis of cytomegalovirus status made by the classifier reportedly showed high specificity and sensitivity.

The PCR was carried out with 60 Vbeta primers and 13 Jbeta primers. Original methodology: There were 80 million or so unique TCR beta chains by a later count, and approximately 10 million of them were shared. Only in-frame clones appear in the TCRdb table, and some are missing; sequencing was by immunoSEQ multiplex PCR. The D gene and trimming were derived from the DNA, and the V and J assignments and clone size from that table. The profile covers about 140,000 clones, with almost 85% appearing a single time and less than 1.5% taken by the ten largest. Turning to this clone: Its antigen is unknown.

The CDR3 runs to 14 residues. The germline V gene has CDR1 MNHEY and CDR2 SMNVEV (reference sequence). Deletions cut 6 bases from V and 1 base from J, with 12 bases between. This chain uses TRBV27 with TRBJ1-1, with D possibly being TRBD1 (5 bases). The sequenced material came from PBMCs. This receptor was taken from a man aged 25-40 years in good health and CMV-seropositive. The CDR3 loop is CASRTQATNTEAFF. In DNA, the CDR3 is TGTGCCAGCAGGACACAGGCGACGAACACTGAAGCTTTCTTT.